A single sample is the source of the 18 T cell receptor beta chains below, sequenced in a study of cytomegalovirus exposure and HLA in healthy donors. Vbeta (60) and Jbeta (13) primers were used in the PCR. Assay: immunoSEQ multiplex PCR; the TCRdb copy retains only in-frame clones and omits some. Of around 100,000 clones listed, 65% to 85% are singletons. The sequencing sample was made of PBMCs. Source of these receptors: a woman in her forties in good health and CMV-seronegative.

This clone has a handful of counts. Here the CDR3 DNA reads TGCAGGGCTGACTGGAGCACTGAAGCTTTCTTT. Amino acids: CRADWSTEAFF. V is TRBV20-1 and J is TRBJ1-1, with D unresolved. Germline CDR1 reads DFQATT; CDR2 reads SNEGSKA (reference sequence). The CDR3 is 11 amino acids.

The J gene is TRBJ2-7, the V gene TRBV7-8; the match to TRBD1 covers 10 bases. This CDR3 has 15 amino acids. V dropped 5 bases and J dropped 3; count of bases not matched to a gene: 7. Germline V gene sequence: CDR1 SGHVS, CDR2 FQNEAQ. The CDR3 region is CASSRTGTGDYEQYF. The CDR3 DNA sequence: TGTGCCAGCAGCCGCACCGGGACAGGGGACTACGAGCAGTACTTC.

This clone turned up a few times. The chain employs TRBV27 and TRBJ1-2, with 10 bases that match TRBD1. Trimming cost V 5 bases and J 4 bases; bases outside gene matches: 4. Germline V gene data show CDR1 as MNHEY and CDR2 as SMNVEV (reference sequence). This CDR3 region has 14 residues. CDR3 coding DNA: TGTGCCAGCAGTAGACAGGGGGCGTTCTATGGCTACACCTTC. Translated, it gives CASSRQGAFYGYTF.

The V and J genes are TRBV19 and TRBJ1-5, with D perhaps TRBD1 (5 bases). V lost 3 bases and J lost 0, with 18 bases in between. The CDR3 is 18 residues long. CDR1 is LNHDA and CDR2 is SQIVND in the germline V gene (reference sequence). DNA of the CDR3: TGTGCCAGTAGTATGCCGGGACTTCCCGGTGATAGCAATCAGCCCCAGCATTTT. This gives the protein CASSMPGLPGDSNQPQHF.

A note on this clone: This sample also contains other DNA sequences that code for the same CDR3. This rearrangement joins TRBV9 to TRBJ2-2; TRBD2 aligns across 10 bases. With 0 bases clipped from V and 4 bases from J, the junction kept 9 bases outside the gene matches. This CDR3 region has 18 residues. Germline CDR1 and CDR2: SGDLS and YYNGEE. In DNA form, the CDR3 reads TGTGCCAGCAGCGTAGAAGTGGTAGCGGGGGGCCCCACCGGGGAGCTGTTTTTT. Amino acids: CASSVEVVAGGPTGELFF.

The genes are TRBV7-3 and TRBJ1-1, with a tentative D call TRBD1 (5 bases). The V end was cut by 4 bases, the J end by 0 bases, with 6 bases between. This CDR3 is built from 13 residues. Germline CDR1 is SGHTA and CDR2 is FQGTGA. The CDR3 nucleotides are TGTGCCAGCAGCTCGACAGTGAACACTGAAGCTTTCTTT. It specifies CASSSTVNTEAFF.

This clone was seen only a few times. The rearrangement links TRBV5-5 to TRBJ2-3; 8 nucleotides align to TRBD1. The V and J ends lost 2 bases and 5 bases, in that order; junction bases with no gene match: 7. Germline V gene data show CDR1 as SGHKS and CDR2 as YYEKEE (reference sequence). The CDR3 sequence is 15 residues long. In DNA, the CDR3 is TGTGCCAGCAGCTTCGGACAGGGTACCCTAGATACGCAGTATTTT. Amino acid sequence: CASSFGQGTLDTQYF.

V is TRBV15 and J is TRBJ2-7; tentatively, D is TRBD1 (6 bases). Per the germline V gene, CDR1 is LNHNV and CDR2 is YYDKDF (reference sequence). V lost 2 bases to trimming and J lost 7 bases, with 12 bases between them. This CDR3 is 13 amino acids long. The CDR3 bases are TGTGCCACCAGCAGACACAGGGCGGAGGAGCAGTACTTC. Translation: CATSRHRAEEQYF.

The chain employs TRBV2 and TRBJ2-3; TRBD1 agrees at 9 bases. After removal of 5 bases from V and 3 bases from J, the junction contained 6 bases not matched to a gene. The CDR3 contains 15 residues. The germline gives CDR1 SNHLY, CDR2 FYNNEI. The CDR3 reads CASSQDRGGTDTQYF. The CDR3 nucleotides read TGTGCCAGCAGTCAAGACAGGGGGGGGACAGATACGCAGTATTTT.

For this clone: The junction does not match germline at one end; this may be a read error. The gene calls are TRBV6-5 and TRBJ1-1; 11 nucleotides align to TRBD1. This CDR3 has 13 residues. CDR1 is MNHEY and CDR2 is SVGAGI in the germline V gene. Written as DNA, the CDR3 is TGTGCCAGCAGTCTGGACAGGGGGCCGCATCTAGCCTTT. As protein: CASSLDRGPHLAF.

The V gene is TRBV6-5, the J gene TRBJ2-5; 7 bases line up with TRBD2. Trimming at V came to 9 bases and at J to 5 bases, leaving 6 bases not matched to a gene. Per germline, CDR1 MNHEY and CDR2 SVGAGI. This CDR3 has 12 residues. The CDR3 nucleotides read TGTGCCAGTGGGGAGGGCCGGGAGACCCAGTACTTC. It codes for CASGEGRETQYF.

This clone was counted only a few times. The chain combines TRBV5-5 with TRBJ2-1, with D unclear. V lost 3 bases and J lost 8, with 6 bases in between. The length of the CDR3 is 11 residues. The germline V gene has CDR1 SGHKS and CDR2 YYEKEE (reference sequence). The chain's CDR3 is CASSSGHEQFF. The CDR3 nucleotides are TGTGCCAGCAGCTCTGGCCATGAGCAGTTCTTC. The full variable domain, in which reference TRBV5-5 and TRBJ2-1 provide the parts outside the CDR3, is DAGVTQSPTHLIKTRGQQVTLRCSPISGHKSVSWYQQVLGQGPQFIFQYYEKEERGRGNFPDRFSARQFPNYSSELNVNALLLGDSALYLCASSSGHEQFFGPGTRLTVL.

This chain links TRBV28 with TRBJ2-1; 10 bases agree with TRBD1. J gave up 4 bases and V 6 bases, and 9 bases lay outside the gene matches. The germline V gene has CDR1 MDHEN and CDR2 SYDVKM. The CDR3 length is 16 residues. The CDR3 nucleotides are TGTGCCAGCAGATTCGCGGACAGGGGGTCTTACAATGAGCAGTTCTTC. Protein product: CASRFADRGSYNEQFF.

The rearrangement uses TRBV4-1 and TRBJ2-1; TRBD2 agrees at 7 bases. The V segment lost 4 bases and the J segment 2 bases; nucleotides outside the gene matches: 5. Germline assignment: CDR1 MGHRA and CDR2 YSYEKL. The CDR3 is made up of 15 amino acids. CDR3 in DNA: TGCGCCAGCAGCCCGGCGACTAGCCCCTACAATGAGCAGTTCTTC. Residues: CASSPATSPYNEQFF.

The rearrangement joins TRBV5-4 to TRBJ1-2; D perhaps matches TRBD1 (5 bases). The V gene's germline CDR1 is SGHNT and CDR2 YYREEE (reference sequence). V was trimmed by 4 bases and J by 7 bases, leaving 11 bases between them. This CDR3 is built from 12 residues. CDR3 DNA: TGTGCCAGCAGCAGGGACTTTCTTGGCTACACCTTC. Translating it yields CASSRDFLGYTF.

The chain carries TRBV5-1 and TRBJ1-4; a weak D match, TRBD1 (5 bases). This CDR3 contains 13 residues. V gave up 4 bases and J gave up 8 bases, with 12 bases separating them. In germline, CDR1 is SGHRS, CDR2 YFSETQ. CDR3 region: CASSPGTDEKLFF. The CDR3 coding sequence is TGCGCCAGCAGCCCCGGGACTGACGAAAAACTGTTTTTT.

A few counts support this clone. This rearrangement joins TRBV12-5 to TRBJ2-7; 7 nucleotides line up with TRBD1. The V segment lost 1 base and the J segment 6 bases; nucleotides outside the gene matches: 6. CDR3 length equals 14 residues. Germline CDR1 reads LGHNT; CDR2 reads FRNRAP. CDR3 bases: TGTGCTAGTGGTTTGGAGGGACAGTTCGGCGAGCAGTACTTC. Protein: CASGLEGQFGEQYF.

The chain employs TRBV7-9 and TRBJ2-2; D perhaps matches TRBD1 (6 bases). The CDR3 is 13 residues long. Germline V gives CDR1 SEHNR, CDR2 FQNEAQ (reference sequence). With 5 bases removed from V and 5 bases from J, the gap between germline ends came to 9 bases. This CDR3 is CASSRTATGELFF. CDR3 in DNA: TGTGCCAGCAGCCGGACAGCAACCGGGGAGCTGTTTTTT.